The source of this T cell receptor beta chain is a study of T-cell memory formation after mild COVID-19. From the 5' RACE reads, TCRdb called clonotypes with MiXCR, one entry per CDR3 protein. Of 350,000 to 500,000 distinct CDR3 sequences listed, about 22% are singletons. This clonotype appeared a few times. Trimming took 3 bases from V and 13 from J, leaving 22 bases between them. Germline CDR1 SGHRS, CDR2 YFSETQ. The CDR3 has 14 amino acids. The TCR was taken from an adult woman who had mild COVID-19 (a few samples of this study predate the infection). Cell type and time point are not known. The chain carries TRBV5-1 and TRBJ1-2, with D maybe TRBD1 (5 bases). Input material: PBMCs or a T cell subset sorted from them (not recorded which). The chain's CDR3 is CASSSGDRSSSGTF. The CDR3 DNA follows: TGCGCCAGCAGCTCCGGGGACCGTTCCTCCTCTGGCACCTTC.